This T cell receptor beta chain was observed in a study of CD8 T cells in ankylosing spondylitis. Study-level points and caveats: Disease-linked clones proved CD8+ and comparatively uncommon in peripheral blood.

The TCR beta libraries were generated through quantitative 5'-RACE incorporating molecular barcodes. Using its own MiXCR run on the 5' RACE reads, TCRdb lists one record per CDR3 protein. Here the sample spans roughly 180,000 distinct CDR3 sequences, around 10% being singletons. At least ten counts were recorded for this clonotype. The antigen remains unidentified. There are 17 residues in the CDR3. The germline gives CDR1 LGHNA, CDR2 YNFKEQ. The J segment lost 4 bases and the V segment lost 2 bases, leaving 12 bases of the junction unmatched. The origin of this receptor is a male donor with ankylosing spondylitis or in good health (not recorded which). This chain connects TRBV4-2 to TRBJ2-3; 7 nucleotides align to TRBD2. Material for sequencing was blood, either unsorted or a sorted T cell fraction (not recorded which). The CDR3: CASSQNVGEGTPDTQYF. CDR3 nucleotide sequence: TGTGCCAGCAGCCAAAACGTCGGGGAGGGGACTCCAGATACGCAGTATTTT.